This T cell receptor beta chain is drawn from a study of shared T cell receptors in the human thymus. V was trimmed by 0 bases and J by 10 bases, leaving 15 bases between them. Germline V gene lookup returns CDR1 KGHSH and CDR2 LQKENI. The CDR3 has 14 amino acids. Measured with immunoSEQ multiplex PCR; TCRdb has only the in-frame clones, and not every one. The table includes 630,000 or so clones, around 87% detected once. Separately, the same data were catalogued under a study of human thymus T cells. Per that paper: Corrective heart surgery yielded resections, and these provided the thymus tissue. Among thymic and blood repertoires, usage of V and J genes appeared biased. Related research found strongly overlapping thymic repertoires in unrelated individuals.

The specimen sequenced was thymocytes. V is TRBV18 and J is TRBJ1-1; D might be TRBD1 (6 bases). The source of this sequence is a boy under two years old with a congenital heart defect. The CDR3 is CASSPPRWDTVAFF. The CDR3 DNA follows: TGTGCCAGCTCACCACCTCGCTGGGACACCGTAGCTTTCTTT.